This T cell receptor (beta chain) comes out of a study of shared clonotypes between healthy human individuals. Naive CD8 isolation took CD45RO-negative cells positively selected for CCR7 and excluded terminally differentiated effector memory CD45RA+ cells. TCRdb's table, derived via immunoSEQ multiplex PCR, lists solely in-frame clones and lacks some. Of around 1,900,000 clones listed, just over 90% are singletons. CDR1 is SEHNR, CDR2 FQNEAQ, per germline (reference sequence). V shed 3 bases and J 5 bases; nucleotides not matched to a gene: 5. The CDR3 loop spans 16 amino acids. The rearrangement links TRBV7-9 to TRBJ2-5; 14 bases line up with TRBD2. The sample taken for sequencing was naive CD8+ T cells from PBMCs. This clonotype originated in a young man in good health. Some clones in this sample may be carry-over from other donors' samples. The DNA of the CDR3 is TGTGCCAGCAGCTTCCGACTAGCGGGAGGGGATGAGACCCAGTACTTC. It translates to CASSFRLAGGDETQYF.